The 3 T cell receptor beta chains listed next were all sequenced from one sample in a study of blood T cell repertoires in COVID-19. Assay: immunoSEQ multiplex PCR; the TCRdb copy retains only in-frame clones and omits some. The table has 95,000 to 150,000 clones, more than 80% seen once. Sequencing was carried out using peripheral blood. Every receptor here comes from a man between 70 and 80 years old with active or convalescent COVID-19.

The chain carries TRBV7-9 and TRBJ1-6; 8 bases match TRBD1. J lost 10 bases, V lost 5 bases, and 13 bases had no gene match. This CDR3 is built from 16 residues. Germline V gene data show CDR1 as SEHNR and CDR2 as FQNEAQ (reference sequence). Here the CDR3 DNA reads TGTGCCAGCAGCGCCACAGGGGGTACAACCGGGTCACCCCTCCACTTT. Translating it yields CASSATGGTTGSPLHF.

The CDR3 here is CASSETQGAEAFF. CDR3 sequence (DNA): TGTGCCAGCAGCGAGACACAGGGGGCTGAAGCTTTCTTT. The chain is built from TRBV12-3 or TRBV12-4 and TRBJ1-1, with 8 bases matching TRBD1. J gave up 6 bases and V 6 bases, and 6 bases lay outside the gene matches. The CDR3 has 13 amino acids.

This chain links TRBV29-1 with TRBJ2-5, with TRBD2 identical over 15 bases. V was pared by 7 bases and J by 2 bases, with 8 bases of the junction left unmatched. CDR1 SQVTM and CDR2 ANQGSEA come from the germline V gene. The CDR3 length is 16 residues. The CDR3 loop reads CSATLGLAGGQETQYF. The CDR3 nucleotides are TGCAGCGCTACCCTGGGACTAGCGGGAGGACAAGAGACCCAGTACTTC.